Each of the 26 T cell receptor beta chains below was sequenced from the same sample in a study of cytomegalovirus exposure and HLA in healthy donors. With 60 Vbeta and 13 Jbeta primers, the PCR was carried out. Repertoires were generated with immunoSEQ multiplex PCR, while TCRdb's copy carries only in-frame clones and drops some. Of roughly 130,000 clones in the sample, roughly 82% were seen once. The specimen was PBMCs. Source of these receptors: a man aged 50-59 years in good health and CMV-seronegative.

This clone was counted a few times. The V call is TRBV30, the J call TRBJ1-2, with D unresolved. The CDR3 is 13 amino acids. V shed 3 bases and J shed 4 bases, with 12 bases lying between them. Germline CDR1 reads GTSNPN; CDR2 reads SVGIG (reference sequence). Here the CDR3 DNA reads TGTGCCTGGAGCGGTCTTACCTCCTATGGCTACACCTTC. Its protein product is CAWSGLTSYGYTF.

This clone was observed a single time. This chain connects TRBV9 to TRBJ1-1, with 7 bases lining up with TRBD1. The CDR3 loop spans 14 amino acids. Trimming at V came to 3 bases and at J to 4 bases, leaving 6 bases not matched to a gene. In germline, CDR1 is SGDLS, CDR2 YYNGEE. The CDR3 DNA is TGTGCCAGCAGCGAGACAGGGAGTAGCACTGAAGCTTTCTTT. Amino acid sequence: CASSETGSSTEAFF.

This sequence joins TRBV5-6 and TRBJ2-2, with D perhaps matching TRBD2 (6 bases). The V end was cut by 5 bases, the J end by 5 bases, with 10 bases between. The length of the CDR3 is 13 residues. Germline-derived CDR1 and CDR2 are SGHDT and YYEEEE. CDR3 sequence: CASRPGRTGELFF. The CDR3 DNA sequence: TGTGCCAGCAGGCCAGGGAGGACCGGGGAGCTGTTTTTT. The full variable domain, in which reference TRBV5-6 and TRBJ2-2 provide the parts outside the CDR3, is DAGVTQSPTHLIKTRGQQVTLRCSPKSGHDTVSWYQQALGQGPQFIFQYYEEEERQRGNFPDRFSGHQFPNYSSELNVNALLLGDSALYLCASRPGRTGELFFGEGSRLTVL.

V is TRBV6-1 and J is TRBJ2-7; 7 bases align to TRBD1. V shed 8 bases, J shed 0 bases, and the junction held 10 bases outside the gene matches. The CDR3 contains 15 residues. CDR1 is MNHNS and CDR2 is SASEGT in the germline V gene. The CDR3 spells CASGRGGASSYEQYF. Here the CDR3 DNA reads TGTGCCAGCGGCCGAGGGGGCGCGAGCTCCTACGAGCAGTACTTC.

In its sample, this clone was seen once. The chain carries TRBV2 and TRBJ2-1; 7 bases agree with TRBD1. The germline CDR1 and CDR2 sequences are SNHLY and FYNNEI. V trimming: 6 bases; J trimming: 4 bases; junction bases outside the gene matches: 9. This CDR3 comprises 15 residues. The CDR3 sequence is CASSRDSPSYNEQFF. CDR3 in DNA: TGTGCCAGCAGCAGGGACAGCCCCTCTTACAATGAGCAGTTCTTC.

The chain carries TRBV5-1 and TRBJ1-1; D possibly corresponds to TRBD1 (6 bases). The CDR3 spans 14 residues. The germline V gene encodes CDR1 SGHRS and CDR2 YFSETQ. V was pared by 5 bases and J by 7 bases, with 18 bases between. This chain's CDR3 is CASSPQQGNGEAFF. CDR3 sequence (DNA): TGCGCCAGCAGTCCACAACAGGGAAATGGTGAAGCTTTCTTT.

The chain carries TRBV7-9 and TRBJ1-3; 7 positions agree with TRBD1. Germline CDR1 SEHNR, CDR2 FQNEAQ (reference sequence). The CDR3 loop spans 16 amino acids. The V segment lost 6 bases and the J segment 2 bases; nucleotides outside the gene matches: 10. For the CDR3, the DNA is TGTGCCAGCAGTTCCTGGGACAGTAGGGCTGGAAACACCATATATTTT. Amino acid sequence: CASSSWDSRAGNTIYF. The variable domain in full, with the rest retrieved from reference TRBV7-9 and TRBJ1-3, is DTGVSQNPRHKITKRGQNVTFRCDPISEHNRLYWYRQTLGQGPEFLTYFQNEAQLEKSRLLSDRFSAERPKGSFSTLEIQRTEQGDSAMYLCASSSWDSRAGNTIYFGEGSWLTVV.

Only a few counts were recorded for this clone. The chain is built from TRBV29-1 and TRBJ1-1; D remains unclear. Per the germline V gene, CDR1 is SQVTM and CDR2 is ANQGSEA. V was cut by 7 bases and J by 3 bases, with 12 bases left in between. There are 12 residues in the CDR3. The CDR3 sequence is CSARDPDTEAFF. The DNA of the CDR3 is TGCAGCGCTAGAGATCCGGACACTGAAGCTTTCTTT.

The chain recombines TRBV19 with TRBJ2-3; TRBD1 matches at 10 bases. Trimming removed 5 bases from V and 3 bases from J; junction bases left unmatched: 2. Germline CDR1 LNHDA, CDR2 SQIVND (reference sequence). There are 14 residues in the CDR3. The CDR3 DNA follows: TGTGCCAGTAGTGACAGGGGGCGGACAGATACGCAGTATTTT. This codes for CASSDRGRTDTQYF.

The chain couples TRBV27 to TRBJ2-7; 7 nucleotides align to TRBD1. V lost 6 bases and J lost 2; bases outside the gene matches: 10. The CDR3 length is 15 residues. Germline V gene sequence: CDR1 MNHEY, CDR2 SMNVEV (reference sequence). This CDR3 is CASSKQGRGTYEQYF. The CDR3 region has the DNA TGTGCCAGCAGCAAACAGGGGAGAGGCACCTACGAGCAGTACTTC.

The genes are TRBV15 and TRBJ1-5; 9 bases are a match to TRBD1. After removal of 0 bases from V and 7 bases from J, the junction contained 7 bases not matched to a gene. CDR3 length: 16 residues. Germline lookup yields CDR1 LNHNV and CDR2 YYDKDF (reference sequence). The CDR3 sequence: CATSRDRGTGQQPQHF. CDR3 nucleotides: TGTGCCACCAGCAGAGATCGGGGGACAGGGCAGCAGCCCCAGCATTTT.

This chain joins TRBV2 and TRBJ1-2, with D uncertain. The germline gives CDR1 SNHLY, CDR2 FYNNEI. The CDR3 runs to 15 residues. Trimming cost V 5 bases and J 4 bases, with 17 bases left between them. The CDR3: CASSLDRDSGYGYTF. The CDR3 DNA reads as TGTGCCAGCAGTCTGGATCGGGATTCTGGCTATGGCTACACCTTC.

This clone is categorized as medium-sized. This rearrangement joins TRBV6-1 to TRBJ1-5; TRBD1 might be the D (5 bases). This CDR3 region has 17 residues. Germline V CDR1 and CDR2: MNHNS, SASEGT. Trimming stripped 2 bases from V and 6 bases from J, with 20 bases between. The CDR3 DNA is TGTGCCAGCAGTGAAAGTCGTTGGGCAGGGCTGAGTCAGCCCCAGCATTTT. It encodes CASSESRWAGLSQPQHF.

The chain recombines TRBV7-9 with TRBJ2-1, with 11 bases that match TRBD2. CDR1 and CDR2 (germline): SEHNR, FQNEAQ (reference sequence). The CDR3 is made up of 16 amino acids. V lost 4 bases and J lost 9; bases outside the gene matches: 11. DNA for the CDR3: TGTGCCAGCAGCTCATTAGCGGGGGGGCCCAGAATTGAGCAGTTCTTC. It encodes CASSSLAGGPRIEQFF.

CDR3 DNA sequence: TGCGCCAGCAGTCCCGAGGACAGGCCGACCTACGAGCAGTACTTC. Residues: CASSPEDRPTYEQYF. J is TRBJ2-7 and V is TRBV10-2, with 7 bases lining up with TRBD1. Germline CDR1 WSHSY, CDR2 SAAADI. The trim removed 5 bases at V and 2 bases at J, leaving 9 bases unmatched. There are 15 residues in the CDR3.

This clone has only one observation. The chain uses TRBV6-1 and TRBJ1-2; D unclear. Germline CDR1 and CDR2: MNHNS and SASEGT. This CDR3 spans 18 amino acids. Trimming took 0 bases from V and 0 from J, leaving 17 bases between them. The CDR3 sequence is CASSEAGYRQKANYGYTF. The CDR3 region has the DNA TGTGCCAGCAGTGAAGCGGGCTATCGGCAGAAAGCTAACTATGGCTACACCTTC.

The chain combines TRBV5-1 with TRBJ1-1; D unresolved. Looked up from germline, CDR1 is SGHRS and CDR2 is YFSETQ. The CDR3 has 14 residues. V shed 0 bases and J shed 1 base, with 7 bases lying between them. Here the CDR3 DNA reads TGCGCCAGCAGCTTGGATGCTACGAACACTGAAGCTTTCTTT. Translation gives CASSLDATNTEAFF.

The chain has TRBV6-5 and TRBJ2-1; 8 nucleotides line up with TRBD1. V lost 7 bases and J lost 6; bases outside the gene matches: 5. CDR1 and CDR2 from the germline V gene are MNHEY and SVGAGI. This CDR3 is built from 13 residues. The CDR3 DNA reads TGTGCCAGCACCCCAGACAGGGGCAATGAGCAGTTCTTC. Amino acids: CASTPDRGNEQFF.

The chain recombines TRBV5-1 with TRBJ2-7; 9 bases align to TRBD2. Germline V gene data show CDR1 as SGHRS and CDR2 as YFSETQ. The CDR3 extends over 16 amino acids. V gave up 0 bases and J gave up 1 base; unmatched junction bases: 5. The CDR3 loop is CASSLGSGGLSYEQYF. The CDR3 region has the DNA TGCGCCAGCAGCTTGGGGAGCGGGGGGCTTTCCTACGAGCAGTACTTC.

The V call is TRBV6-5, the J call TRBJ2-5, with D maybe TRBD2 (6 bases). CDR1 is MNHEY and CDR2 is SVGAGI in the germline V gene. Trimming shortened V by 8 bases and J by 5 bases, and 12 bases separated the two germline ends. CDR3 length: 12 residues. CDR3: CASGVGGETQYF. The CDR3, as DNA: TGTGCCAGCGGAGTGGGAGGCGAGACCCAGTACTTC.

This chain connects TRBV27 to TRBJ1-6; a weak D match, TRBD1 (5 bases). In germline, CDR1 is MNHEY, CDR2 SMNVEV (reference sequence). Between the trimmed V and J ends, which lost 1 base and 7 bases, there was a span of 14 bases. This CDR3 has 16 amino acids. In nucleotides, the CDR3 is TGTGCCAGCAGTTTATGGTCAGGGTCTACGAATTCACCCCTCCACTTT. Translating gives CASSLWSGSTNSPLHF.

The chain uses TRBV18 and TRBJ2-2; D is unclear. Looked up from germline, CDR1 is KGHSH and CDR2 is LQKENI. V dropped 6 bases and J dropped 2 bases, with 7 bases sitting between them. The CDR3 sequence is 13 residues long. The CDR3 DNA reads as TGTGCCAGCTCCCCCCAAAACACCGGGGAGCTGTTTTTT. It translates to CASSPQNTGELFF. The full variable domain, in which reference TRBV18 and TRBJ2-2 provide the parts outside the CDR3, is NAGVMQNPRHLVRRRGQEARLRCSPMKGHSHVYWYRQLPEEGLKFMVYLQKENIIDESGMPKERFSAEFPKEGPSILRIQQVVRGDSAAYFCASSPQNTGELFFGEGSRLTVL.

The chain uses TRBV6-5 and TRBJ1-2; D not resolved. The germline gives CDR1 MNHEY, CDR2 SVGAGI. V shed 4 bases and J shed 8 bases, with 8 bases lying between them. The CDR3 is 11 amino acids. CDR3: CASSSGSGYTF. The CDR3 DNA reads TGTGCCAGCAGTTCGGGTAGCGGCTACACCTTC.

With regard to this clone: At the DNA level, this CDR3 is encoded by other sequences in the same sample as well. The chain combines TRBV5-8 with TRBJ2-7; 8 nucleotides line up with TRBD1. CDR1 is SGHTS, CDR2 YDEGEE, per germline. This CDR3 is built from 16 residues. J lost 3 bases, V lost 4 bases, and 12 bases had no gene match. The CDR3 nucleotides read TGTGCCAGCAGCGCGAAGACAGGGGCCTTTAACTACGAGCAGTACTTC. Translation: CASSAKTGAFNYEQYF.

The genes are TRBV4-1 and TRBJ2-1; D remains ambiguous. V lost 3 bases to trimming and J lost 5 bases, with 2 bases between them. CDR1 and CDR2 (germline): MGHRA, YSYEKL. This CDR3 has 11 residues. The CDR3 nucleotides are TGCGCCAGCAGCCATAACAATGAGCAGTTCTTC. Translating it yields CASSHNNEQFF.

The chain joins TRBV27 to TRBJ2-7; the D gene is possibly TRBD1 (5 bases). The CDR3 extends over 12 amino acids. Trimming removed 3 bases at V and 6 bases at J, with 9 bases between. Germline assignment: CDR1 MNHEY and CDR2 SMNVEV (reference sequence). This chain's CDR3 is CASSFWGGEQYF. DNA for the CDR3: TGTGCCAGCAGTTTTTGGGGCGGCGAGCAGTACTTC.